This T cell receptor (beta chain) was identified during a study of shared T cell receptors in the human thymus. Germline V gene sequence: CDR1 KGHSH, CDR2 LQKENI. The CDR3 is 19 residues long. V dropped 0 bases and J dropped 0 bases, with 20 bases sitting between them. Method: immunoSEQ multiplex PCR; TCRdb's copy keeps in-frame clones and lacks some. The top ten clones hold about 0.02% of a sample with a few hundred thousand clones, approximately 95% of them seen once. The source of this sequence is a human donor. The sample comprised thymocytes. The chain is built from TRBV18 and TRBJ1-1; D not certain. The CDR3 reads CASSPPVRRSRKMNTEAFF. CDR3 nucleotides: TGTGCCAGCTCACCACCGGTACGTAGATCACGGAAAATGAACACTGAAGCTTTCTTT.